The rows below give T cell receptor beta chains drawn from one sample of a study of blood T cell repertoires in COVID-19. The assay was immunoSEQ multiplex PCR, and TCRdb's table has in-frame clones only and misses some. This repertoire shows 50,000 to 85,000 clones, around 90% found once; its top ten account for 7.3%. Sequencing was carried out using peripheral blood. Receptor source: a human donor in a cohort sampled during active COVID-19. Both conserved end residues are part of each CDR3. The D gene is left open where the match is weak. Part of the rows lack a size; the others show once, few, many or a class for expanded clones.

d_call: NA
clone_size: NA
j_call: TRBJ1-1
v_call: TRBV5-4
cdr3_aa: CASSAGTTPEAFF
cdr3_nt: TGTGCCAGCAGCGCGGGGACGACCCCTGAAGCTTTCTTT

d_call: TRBD2
clone_size: NA
j_call: TRBJ2-1
v_call: TRBV7-2
cdr3_aa: CASSLQTGLAGINEQFF
cdr3_nt: TGTGCCAGCAGCTTACAGACGGGACTAGCGGGGATCAATGAGCAGTTCTTC

d_call: TRBD2
clone_size: NA
j_call: TRBJ2-1
v_call: TRBV19
cdr3_aa: CASSIVGAGGAYNEQFF
cdr3_nt: TGTGCCAGTAGTATAGTAGGAGCGGGGGGGGCCTACAATGAGCAGTTCTTC

d_call: NA
clone_size: NA
j_call: TRBJ2-5
v_call: TRBV11-2
cdr3_aa: CASSLGGWETQYF
cdr3_nt: TGTGCCAGCAGCTTAGGAGGGTGGGAGACCCAGTACTTC

d_call: NA
clone_size: NA
j_call: TRBJ2-7
v_call: TRBV7-2
cdr3_aa: CASSLAGGLEGSYEQYF
cdr3_nt: TGTGCCAGCAGCTTAGCGGGGGGATTAGAGGGCTCCTACGAGCAGTACTTC

d_call: TRBD1
clone_size: NA
j_call: TRBJ2-1
v_call: TRBV3-1/TRBV3-2
cdr3_aa: CASSHEGQGSGSLQFF
cdr3_nt: TGTGCCAGCAGCCATGAGGGACAGGGGAGCGGGAGTCTCCAGTTCTTC

d_call: NA
clone_size: NA
j_call: TRBJ2-3
v_call: TRBV7-2
cdr3_aa: CASSLASGFTDTQYF
cdr3_nt: TGTGCCAGCAGCTTAGCCTCAGGGTTCACAGATACGCAGTATTTT

d_call: NA
clone_size: NA
j_call: TRBJ2-1
v_call: TRBV12-5
cdr3_aa: CASGLGMGENRRTSGSHNEQFF
cdr3_nt: NA

d_call: TRBD1
clone_size: NA
j_call: TRBJ2-7
v_call: TRBV19
cdr3_aa: CASSIRQGADEQYF
cdr3_nt: TGTGCCAGTAGTATAAGACAGGGGGCAGACGAGCAGTACTTC

d_call: NA
clone_size: few
j_call: TRBJ2-3
v_call: TRBV11-2
cdr3_aa: CASSLSPPGASTDTQYF
cdr3_nt: TGTGCCAGCAGCCTAAGCCCCCCTGGGGCAAGCACAGATACGCAGTATTTT

d_call: TRBD1
clone_size: NA
j_call: TRBJ1-4
v_call: TRBV5-6
cdr3_aa: CASSFYRGHEKLFF
cdr3_nt: TGTGCCAGCAGCTTTTACAGGGGGCATGAAAAACTGTTTTTT

d_call: TRBD1
clone_size: NA
j_call: TRBJ1-1
v_call: TRBV12-5
cdr3_aa: CASGPRGEEAFF
cdr3_nt: TGTGCTAGTGGTCCCAGGGGGGAAGAAGCTTTCTTT

d_call: NA
clone_size: NA
j_call: TRBJ2-6
v_call: TRBV9
cdr3_aa: CASSHAGGNTQGPLLTF
cdr3_nt: TGTGCCAGCAGCCATGCAGGAGGGAACACCCAAGGCCCACTCCTGACTTTC

d_call: NA
clone_size: NA
j_call: TRBJ2-5
v_call: TRBV6-2/TRBV6-3
cdr3_aa: CASSYSSIHGETQYF
cdr3_nt: TGTGCCAGCAGTTACTCGAGTATCCACGGGGAGACCCAGTACTTC

d_call: NA
clone_size: NA
j_call: TRBJ2-7
v_call: TRBV3-1/TRBV3-2
cdr3_aa: CASSLRELSYEQYF
cdr3_nt: TGTGCCAGCAGCCTCCGGGAACTCTCCTACGAGCAGTACTTC

d_call: NA
clone_size: NA
j_call: TRBJ2-1
v_call: TRBV7-9
cdr3_aa: CASSAEQFF
cdr3_nt: TGTGCCAGCAGCGCGGAGCAGTTCTTC

d_call: NA
clone_size: NA
j_call: TRBJ1-1
v_call: TRBV7-2
cdr3_aa: CASSLGGGENTEAFF
cdr3_nt: TGTGCCAGCAGCTTAGGAGGGGGGGAGAACACTGAAGCTTTCTTT

d_call: TRBD1
clone_size: NA
j_call: TRBJ2-1
v_call: TRBV28
cdr3_aa: CASSPPGQAYNEQFF
cdr3_nt: TGTGCCAGCAGTCCCCCGGGACAGGCGTACAATGAGCAGTTCTTC

d_call: TRBD1
clone_size: once
j_call: TRBJ2-5
v_call: TRBV15
cdr3_aa: CATSRGPGQGFETQYF
cdr3_nt: TGTGCCACCAGCAGAGGGCCGGGACAGGGTTTTGAGACCCAGTACTTC

d_call: TRBD2
clone_size: NA
j_call: TRBJ2-5
v_call: TRBV7-2
cdr3_aa: CASSPGERGGVETQYF
cdr3_nt: TGTGCCAGCAGCCCCGGGGAGCGGGGGGGTGTGGAGACCCAGTACTTC

d_call: NA
clone_size: NA
j_call: TRBJ1-6
v_call: TRBV7-9
cdr3_aa: CASSLGQGGNSPLHF
cdr3_nt: TGTGCCAGCAGCTTAGGTCAGGGAGGGAATTCACCCCTCCACTTT

d_call: NA
clone_size: NA
j_call: TRBJ2-7
v_call: TRBV5-1
cdr3_aa: CASSLSSGAEQYF
cdr3_nt: TGCGCCAGCAGCTTGAGCTCAGGGGCCGAGCAGTACTTC